Listed below are T cell receptor beta chains from one sample, sequenced in a study of cytomegalovirus exposure and HLA in healthy donors. Assay used: immunoSEQ multiplex PCR; TCRdb lists only in-frame clones, some missing. The sample's table shows 150,000 to 200,000 clones. The specimen sequenced was PBMCs. These receptors were obtained from a woman aged 55 to 70 in good health and CMV-seronegative. The CDR3 runs from the conserved cysteine through the conserved F or W. Fields, in order: D gene, J gene, V gene, CDR3 DNA, CDR3 protein. D genes are given only for firm matches.

d_gene: TRBD1
j_gene: TRBJ1-4
v_gene: TRBV7-6
CDR3nt: TGTGCCAGCAGCCCCCGGCAGGGGGGCGCAACTAATGAAAAACTGTTTTTT
CDR3aa: CASSPRQGGATNEKLFF

d_gene: NA
j_gene: TRBJ1-1
v_gene: TRBV11-1
CDR3nt: TGTGCCAGCAGCTTGAAGAACATGAACACTGAAGCTTTCTTT
CDR3aa: CASSLKNMNTEAFF

d_gene: TRBD1
j_gene: TRBJ1-5
v_gene: TRBV19
CDR3nt: TGTGCCAGTAGTATTCTTCGACAGGGCTCCGATCAGCCCCAGCATTTT
CDR3aa: CASSILRQGSDQPQHF

d_gene: NA
j_gene: TRBJ1-4
v_gene: TRBV14
CDR3nt: TGTGCCAGCAGCCAAGGACCCCGGAGGGAAAAACTGTTTTTT
CDR3aa: CASSQGPRREKLFF

d_gene: NA
j_gene: TRBJ1-3
v_gene: TRBV7-2
CDR3nt: TGTGCCAGCAGCTTAGCCCAGGGCCTGCCTGGAAACACCATATATTTT
CDR3aa: CASSLAQGLPGNTIYF

d_gene: NA
j_gene: TRBJ2-7
v_gene: TRBV27
CDR3nt: TGTGCCAGCAGTTGGCAGGGTCCCCACGAGCAGTACTTC
CDR3aa: CASSWQGPHEQYF

d_gene: NA
j_gene: TRBJ1-6
v_gene: TRBV6-6
CDR3nt: TGTGCCAGCAGTTATTCCCCAGGGTCGAATTCACCCCTCCACTTT
CDR3aa: CASSYSPGSNSPLHF

d_gene: NA
j_gene: TRBJ2-1
v_gene: TRBV27
CDR3nt: TGTGCCAGCAGTCCTATCAGGGGGGCCGGCCAAAATGAGCAGTTCTTC
CDR3aa: CASSPIRGAGQNEQFF

d_gene: NA
j_gene: TRBJ2-7
v_gene: TRBV9
CDR3nt: TGTGCCAGCAGCTTTGAATGGAGCTCCTACGAGCAGTACTTC
CDR3aa: CASSFEWSSYEQYF

d_gene: NA
j_gene: TRBJ2-1
v_gene: TRBV18
CDR3nt: TGTGCCAGCTCAATTATGAAGGCCGTAGCGGCCTACAATGAGCAGTTCTTC
CDR3aa: CASSIMKAVAAYNEQFF

d_gene: NA
j_gene: TRBJ1-5
v_gene: TRBV10-3
CDR3nt: TGTGCCATCAAGGGGGATAGCAATCAGCCCCAGCATTTT
CDR3aa: CAIKGDSNQPQHF

d_gene: TRBD2
j_gene: TRBJ2-2
v_gene: TRBV30
CDR3nt: TGTGCCTGGGAAGCGGGAGGGGTGACCGGGGAGCTGTTTTTT
CDR3aa: CAWEAGGVTGELFF

d_gene: NA
j_gene: TRBJ1-1
v_gene: TRBV6-6
CDR3nt: TGTGCCAGCAGTTACTCAGGGGCCAGAACTGAAGCTTTCTTT
CDR3aa: CASSYSGARTEAFF

d_gene: NA
j_gene: TRBJ2-5
v_gene: TRBV5-1
CDR3nt: TGCGCCAGCAGCTTACAGGTAGCTGCTCTGGAGACCCAGTACTTC
CDR3aa: CASSLQVAALETQYF

d_gene: TRBD1
j_gene: TRBJ2-6
v_gene: TRBV4-2
CDR3nt: TGTGCCAGCAGCCAAGAGCCGGGACAGGGGTCTGGGGCCAACGTCCTGACTTTC
CDR3aa: CASSQEPGQGSGANVLTF

d_gene: NA
j_gene: TRBJ1-1
v_gene: TRBV5-1
CDR3nt: TGCGCCAGCAGTTATTCCGGGACACCGAACACTGAAGCTTTCTTT
CDR3aa: CASSYSGTPNTEAFF

d_gene: TRBD1
j_gene: TRBJ2-2
v_gene: TRBV5-1
CDR3nt: TGCGCCAGCAGCCGGACAGGGGGCTACAACACCGGGGAGCTGTTTTTT
CDR3aa: CASSRTGGYNTGELFF

d_gene: TRBD2
j_gene: TRBJ2-2
v_gene: TRBV5-1
CDR3nt: TGCGCCAGTCAGACTAGCCTTAACACCGGGGAGCTGTTTTTT
CDR3aa: CASQTSLNTGELFF

d_gene: NA
j_gene: TRBJ2-1
v_gene: TRBV30
CDR3nt: TGTGCCTGGAGACTTCCGGGGTTCCACAATGAGCAGTTCTTC
CDR3aa: CAWRLPGFHNEQFF

d_gene: NA
j_gene: TRBJ2-5
v_gene: TRBV30
CDR3nt: TGTGCCTCAGGGACCCAGTACTTC
CDR3aa: CASGTQYF

d_gene: NA
j_gene: TRBJ2-2
v_gene: TRBV2
CDR3nt: TGTGCCAGCAGCCAGGGCGGCGGGGAGCTGTTTTTT
CDR3aa: CASSQGGGELFF

d_gene: TRBD2
j_gene: TRBJ2-7
v_gene: TRBV7-2
CDR3nt: TGTGCCAGCAGCTACGGACTAGCGGGGGAATCCTACGAGCAGTACTTC
CDR3aa: CASSYGLAGESYEQYF

d_gene: TRBD1
j_gene: TRBJ2-5
v_gene: TRBV27
CDR3nt: TGTGCCAGCAGTAGACAGGGACCACAAGAGACCCAGTACTTC
CDR3aa: CASSRQGPQETQYF

d_gene: TRBD2
j_gene: TRBJ2-7
v_gene: TRBV9
CDR3nt: TGTGCCAGCAGCGTTAGCGGGGGGGCGGGCGAGCAGTACTTC
CDR3aa: CASSVSGGAGEQYF

d_gene: TRBD1
j_gene: TRBJ1-1
v_gene: TRBV5-1
CDR3nt: TGCGCCAGTTCTCCCGGGACAGGGTTTACTGAAGCTTTCTTT
CDR3aa: CASSPGTGFTEAFF

d_gene: NA
j_gene: TRBJ1-6
v_gene: TRBV14
CDR3nt: TGTGCCAGCCAGGACAGCCGACCGGATTCACCCCTTCACTTT
CDR3aa: CASQDSRPDSPLHF

d_gene: NA
j_gene: TRBJ1-4
v_gene: TRBV4-3
CDR3nt: TGCGCCAGCAGCTCCCGAGTAGGCCTAGCATTTGCAACTAATGAAAAACTGTTTTTT
CDR3aa: CASSSRVGLAFATNEKLFF

d_gene: NA
j_gene: TRBJ1-1
v_gene: TRBV5-6
CDR3nt: TGTGCCAGCAGACTGGATGGGAGCATGAACACTGAAGCTTTCTTT
CDR3aa: CASRLDGSMNTEAFF

d_gene: NA
j_gene: TRBJ2-5
v_gene: TRBV29-1
CDR3nt: TGCAGCGCCAAAGAGGCGGAAGAGACCCAGTACTTC
CDR3aa: CSAKEAEETQYF

d_gene: NA
j_gene: TRBJ1-3
v_gene: TRBV6-5
CDR3nt: TGTGCCAGCAGTCTTGGAAACACCATATATTTT
CDR3aa: CASSLGNTIYF

d_gene: TRBD2
j_gene: TRBJ2-5
v_gene: TRBV19
CDR3nt: TGTGCCAGTAGTATAGAGGCCGCTAGCGGGCAAGAGACCCAGTACTTC
CDR3aa: CASSIEAASGQETQYF

d_gene: NA
j_gene: TRBJ2-2
v_gene: TRBV5-6
CDR3nt: TGTGCCAGCAGTGTCGGGTTCGGGGAGCTGTTTTTT
CDR3aa: CASSVGFGELFF

d_gene: TRBD1
j_gene: TRBJ2-7
v_gene: TRBV5-8
CDR3nt: TGTGCCAGCAGCCCCGGACAGGTTCGACCGTACGAGCAGTACTTC
CDR3aa: CASSPGQVRPYEQYF

d_gene: TRBD1
j_gene: TRBJ1-1
v_gene: TRBV4-1
CDR3nt: TGCGCCAGCAGCTTCAGGGGGACCCTGAACACTGAAGCTTTCTTT
CDR3aa: CASSFRGTLNTEAFF

d_gene: TRBD1
j_gene: TRBJ1-1
v_gene: TRBV6-5
CDR3nt: TGTGCCAGCAGTTACACACGGACAGGGGGAGCTTTCTTT
CDR3aa: CASSYTRTGGAFF

d_gene: NA
j_gene: TRBJ2-7
v_gene: TRBV27
CDR3nt: TGTGCCAGCAGTCCGAGGGACTTATCGGGGTCTTCCGAGCAGTACTTC
CDR3aa: CASSPRDLSGSSEQYF

d_gene: NA
j_gene: TRBJ1-3
v_gene: TRBV4-2
CDR3nt: TGTGCCAGCAGCCAAGAGTTCTGGGGCTTGACGGGCAGCTCTGGAAACACCATATATTTT
CDR3aa: CASSQEFWGLTGSSGNTIYF

d_gene: TRBD1
j_gene: TRBJ1-1
v_gene: TRBV10-3
CDR3nt: TGTGCCATTGGACAGGGGGACATGAACACTGAAGCTTTCTTT
CDR3aa: CAIGQGDMNTEAFF

d_gene: TRBD2
j_gene: TRBJ2-1
v_gene: TRBV7-2
CDR3nt: TGTGCCAGCAGCTCCTCCCTTAGCGGGCCTTACAATGAGCAGTTCTTC
CDR3aa: CASSSSLSGPYNEQFF

d_gene: NA
j_gene: TRBJ2-7
v_gene: TRBV7-9
CDR3nt: TGTGCCAGCAGCTTAGGCAGGGCGACCTACGAGCAGTACTTC
CDR3aa: CASSLGRATYEQYF

d_gene: TRBD1
j_gene: TRBJ2-2
v_gene: TRBV7-3
CDR3nt: TGTGCCAGCAGCCCAGGACAGGGGACCTCGAACACCGGGGAGCTGTTTTTT
CDR3aa: CASSPGQGTSNTGELFF

d_gene: NA
j_gene: TRBJ1-5
v_gene: TRBV4-3
CDR3nt: TGCGCCAGCAGCCAAGACAGGGCCAGCAATCAGCCCCAGCATTTT
CDR3aa: CASSQDRASNQPQHF

d_gene: TRBD2
j_gene: TRBJ2-2
v_gene: TRBV7-6
CDR3nt: TGTGCCAGCAGCTTAAGGAGGGCCGGGGGGGCTTCCGGGGAGCTGTTTTTT
CDR3aa: CASSLRRAGGASGELFF

d_gene: NA
j_gene: TRBJ1-2
v_gene: TRBV27
CDR3nt: TGTGCCAGCAGTTACCAGGGTCTCTATGGCTACACCTTC
CDR3aa: CASSYQGLYGYTF

d_gene: TRBD2
j_gene: TRBJ2-7
v_gene: TRBV5-1
CDR3nt: TGCGCCAGCAGCCGGACTAGCGGGCCGAGCTACGAGCAGTACTTC
CDR3aa: CASSRTSGPSYEQYF

d_gene: TRBD1
j_gene: TRBJ1-2
v_gene: TRBV19
CDR3nt: TGTGCCAGTAGTCCGCGGACAGGGGGTCCTTATGGCTACACCTTC
CDR3aa: CASSPRTGGPYGYTF

d_gene: NA
j_gene: TRBJ1-4
v_gene: TRBV5-1
CDR3nt: TGCGCCAGCACTCCGACAGGTTGGGATGAAAAACTGTTTTTT
CDR3aa: CASTPTGWDEKLFF

d_gene: TRBD1
j_gene: TRBJ1-5
v_gene: TRBV6-1
CDR3nt: TGTGCCAGCAGTGTAAAAGGACAGGGGGGCAATCAGCCCCAGCATTTT
CDR3aa: CASSVKGQGGNQPQHF

d_gene: TRBD1
j_gene: TRBJ2-7
v_gene: TRBV7-3
CDR3nt: TGTGCCAGCAGCTTAAGGGGACAGGGGGCCGACGAGCAGTACTTC
CDR3aa: CASSLRGQGADEQYF

d_gene: NA
j_gene: TRBJ2-1
v_gene: TRBV15
CDR3nt: TGTGCCACCAGCAGAGCTGGGCAGCACAATGAGCAGTTCTTC
CDR3aa: CATSRAGQHNEQFF

d_gene: NA
j_gene: TRBJ2-3
v_gene: TRBV4-1
CDR3nt: TGCGCCAGCAGCCAAGGGTTCAGGGTGGGGTCAGATACGCAGTATTTT
CDR3aa: CASSQGFRVGSDTQYF

d_gene: NA
j_gene: TRBJ1-5
v_gene: TRBV5-6
CDR3nt: TGTGCCAGCAGCATACAGGGATACGGTCAGCCCCAGCATTTT
CDR3aa: CASSIQGYGQPQHF

d_gene: TRBD1
j_gene: TRBJ2-3
v_gene: TRBV28
CDR3nt: TGTGCCAGCAGCGGGACAGGGGGGACAGATACGCAGTATTTT
CDR3aa: CASSGTGGTDTQYF

d_gene: NA
j_gene: TRBJ1-5
v_gene: TRBV10-3
CDR3nt: TGTGCCATCAGTGCGCCCGAGCCCCCCAATCAGCCCCAGCATTTT
CDR3aa: CAISAPEPPNQPQHF

d_gene: TRBD2
j_gene: TRBJ2-7
v_gene: TRBV18
CDR3nt: TGTGCCAGCTCACCAACGCTAGCGGGAGACTCCTACGAGCAGTACTTC
CDR3aa: CASSPTLAGDSYEQYF